This T cell receptor (beta chain) was documented in a study of cytomegalovirus exposure and HLA in healthy donors. Study overall: Of 300 to 450 genotyped donors, 70% to 85% clustered with self-reported Caucasian donors. Regarding the study as a whole: The authors reported that TCR beta sequences could predict HLA-A and HLA-B alleles. These predictions were accurate for most subjects in the first cohort.

Researchers ran the PCR with 60 Vbeta and 13 Jbeta primers. The data were produced by immunoSEQ multiplex PCR, yet TCRdb's version contains in-frame clones alone and is incomplete. The sample has 150,000 or so clones, approximately 74% seen once; the top ten hold roughly 7.3%. The CDR3 loop spans 13 amino acids. Trimming pared 6 bases from V and 0 bases from J, leaving 8 bases between. Germline CDR1 reads MRHNA; CDR2 reads SNTAGT. On this clone: What it binds is unknown.

The sequence came from a male donor in good health and CMV-seronegative. The sequenced sample was PBMCs. V is TRBV6-4 and J is TRBJ1-1; D remains unclear. CDR3: CASRETLNTEAFF. In DNA, the CDR3 is TGTGCCAGCAGAGAAACACTGAACACTGAAGCTTTCTTT.